One and the same sample provided the 10 T cell receptor beta chains below, sequenced in a study of T cells in Graves' hyperthyroidism and ophthalmopathy. The investigators amplified TCR beta CDR3 regions from RNA transcripts. Carried out on the TCR CDR3, a first-round RT-PCR used the HTBI primer set. From the multiplex PCR reads, TCRdb called clonotypes with MiXCR, one entry per CDR3 protein. Altogether about 420,000 distinct CDR3 sequences are present, 15% to 18% being singletons, with the ten largest covering roughly 8%. Sequencing used blood. Receptor source: a woman aged 18-29 years with Graves' hyperthyroidism.

The J gene is TRBJ1-4, the V gene TRBV19; 7 bases are shared with TRBD1. The CDR3 is 14 amino acids. Germline assignment: CDR1 LNHDA and CDR2 SQIVND (reference sequence). The V gene end was trimmed by 6 bases and the J gene end by 1 base; junction bases not matched to a gene: 2. The CDR3 region is CASRRDRTNEKLFF. CDR3 nucleotide sequence: TGTGCCAGTAGGAGGGACAGAACTAATGAAAAACTGTTTTTT.

This clonotype was seen at least ten times. V gene TRBV2 combines with J gene TRBJ2-7; 10 bases map to TRBD2. CDR1 and CDR2 (germline): SNHLY, FYNNEI. V was pared by 6 bases and J by 3 bases, with 5 bases of the junction left unmatched. CDR3 length: 14 residues. The CDR3 loop reads CASSTGTSDYEQYF. The CDR3 DNA follows: TGTGCCAGCAGCACCGGGACTAGCGACTACGAGCAGTACTTC.

This sequence joins TRBV19 and TRBJ1-5, with unresolved D. CDR3 length: 14 amino acids. Between the trimmed V and J ends, which lost 5 bases and 5 bases, there was a span of 13 bases. CDR1 LNHDA and CDR2 SQIVND come from the germline V gene (reference sequence). In DNA, the CDR3 is TGTGCCAGTAGTGGATTCCAAGGGCATCAGCCCCAGCATTTT. Translating gives CASSGFQGHQPQHF.

This clonotype was observed at least ten times. The CDR3 protein is CASSPLSRPWVYTF. The DNA for the CDR3 is TGTGCCAGCTCACCACTGAGCCGGCCTTGGGTCTACACCTTC. The chain recombines TRBV18 with TRBJ1-2; no reliable D call. The V and J ends lost 1 base and 10 bases respectively, with 16 bases between them. CDR3 length: 14 amino acids. Germline CDR1 KGHSH, CDR2 LQKENI.

J is TRBJ2-1 and V is TRBV10-3, with 10 bases aligning to TRBD2. V lost 0 bases to trimming and J lost 0 bases; unmatched junction nucleotides: 14. The CDR3 spans 21 residues. The germline V gene has CDR1 ENHRY and CDR2 SYGVKD. CDR3 loop: CAISESIAGLAIRSSYNEQFF. CDR3 sequence (DNA): TGTGCCATCAGTGAGTCGATCGCGGGACTAGCGATCCGAAGCTCCTACAATGAGCAGTTCTTC.

In this sample, this clonotype turned up many times. CDR3 region: CATQERQGGEQFF. CDR3 DNA sequence: TGTGCCACCCAGGAGCGCCAAGGTGGGGAGCAGTTCTTC. The chain joins TRBV24-1 to TRBJ2-1; no clear D gene. The CDR3 is made up of 13 amino acids. Trimming took off 9 bases at V and 10 bases at J, with 18 bases between the two ends. Germline CDR1 and CDR2: KGHDR and SFDVKD.

This clonotype was counted only a few times. V usage is TRBV4-2 and J usage is TRBJ2-3, with 10 bases matching TRBD2. V was clipped by 1 base and J by 5 bases; unmatched bases: 3. In germline, CDR1 is LGHNA, CDR2 YNFKEQ. The CDR3 has 15 amino acids. The CDR3 sequence: CASSQGASGRDTQYF. The CDR3 region has the DNA TGTGCCAGCAGCCAAGGTGCTAGCGGGAGAGATACGCAGTATTTT.

This clonotype was seen many times. The genes are TRBV6-1 and TRBJ2-7, with 7 bases fitting TRBD2. The CDR3 contains 15 residues. The V gene end was trimmed by 4 bases and the J gene end by 7 bases; junction bases not matched to a gene: 13. Looked up from germline, CDR1 is MNHNS and CDR2 is SASEGT. CDR3 nucleotides: TGTGCCAGCAGTGTCGTTGAGCGGGGACGGAGAGAGCAGTACTTC. This encodes CASSVVERGRREQYF.

The sample holds many counts of this clonotype. CDR3 loop: CASSSIGSTYEQYF. The CDR3 nucleotides are TGTGCCAGCAGCTCGATCGGGAGCACCTACGAGCAGTACTTC. V usage is TRBV5-8 and J usage is TRBJ2-7; a weak D match, TRBD2 (6 bases). Trimming removed 3 bases from V and 2 bases from J, with 12 bases in between. CDR1 is SGHTS and CDR2 is YDEGEE in the germline V gene. This CDR3 comprises 14 residues.

The table lists this clonotype with many counts. V usage is TRBV5-1 and J usage is TRBJ2-3, with TRBD1 as a possible D gene (6 bases). V lost 3 bases, J lost 7 bases, and 18 bases lay in between. The germline CDR1 and CDR2 sequences are SGHRS and YFSETQ. The CDR3 is 15 residues long. The CDR3 DNA follows: TGCGCCAGCAGCTCTTACAGGGCTGGACTGAATACGCAGTATTTT. This sequence encodes CASSSYRAGLNTQYF.